These 27 T cell receptor beta chains were sequenced from one sample in a study of shared clonotypes between healthy human individuals. Assay: immunoSEQ multiplex PCR; the TCRdb copy retains only in-frame clones and omits some. The data hold 950,000 to 1,200,000 clones, with 60% to 80% observed a single time. The material sequenced was memory CD4+ T cells from PBMCs. Subset given: CD45RA-negative fraction. The source is a man aged 18 to 30 in good health. Some clones in this sample may be carry-over from other donors' samples.

V usage is TRBV18 and J usage is TRBJ2-7; D gene unclear. Germline assignment: CDR1 KGHSH and CDR2 LQKENI. There are 13 residues in the CDR3. The V end lost 3 bases, the J end lost 2 bases, and 8 bases lay between the germline ends. CDR3 nucleotide sequence: TGTGCCAGCTCACCCGACACACCCTACGAGCAGTACTTC. Protein sequence: CASSPDTPYEQYF.

This chain joins TRBV7-7 and TRBJ2-1; D call uncertain. This CDR3 is 18 amino acids long. The germline V and J ends were trimmed by 1 base and 0 bases, with 16 bases remaining between them. The germline gives CDR1 SSHAT, CDR2 FNYEAQ (reference sequence). The CDR3 nucleotides are TGTGCCAGCAGCTTAGGAAGGTCGGGCGGAACCTCCTACAATGAGCAGTTCTTC. It yields the protein CASSLGRSGGTSYNEQFF.

The rearrangement joins TRBV27 to TRBJ2-1; D is uncertain. Germline lookup yields CDR1 MNHEY and CDR2 SMNVEV (reference sequence). This CDR3 has 13 residues. Trimming took 5 bases from V and 9 from J, leaving 14 bases between them. This chain's CDR3 is CASSPKNAGEQFF. CDR3 DNA: TGTGCCAGCAGTCCTAAGAATGCCGGTGAGCAGTTCTTC.

This clone was detected only a few times. The rearrangement links TRBV6-5 to TRBJ2-3, with no clear D. The V and J ends lost 7 bases and 0 bases respectively, with 8 bases between them. The CDR3 spans 13 residues. Germline V gene sequence: CDR1 MNHEY, CDR2 SVGAGI. DNA of the CDR3: TGTGCCAGCACCGTCCCAAGCACAGATACGCAGTATTTT. This translates into CASTVPSTDTQYF.

The chain has TRBV5-1 and TRBJ1-1; D is undetermined. With 3 bases removed from V and 1 base from J, the gap between germline ends came to 10 bases. CDR3 length: 14 residues. Germline CDR1 is SGHRS and CDR2 is YFSETQ. The chain's CDR3 is CASSSASGNTEAFF. Written as DNA, the CDR3 is TGCGCCAGCAGCTCGGCCTCGGGGAACACTGAAGCTTTCTTT.

V and J are TRBV27 and TRBJ2-7; a possible D gene is TRBD1 (5 bases). CDR3 size: 14 residues. V lost 0 bases to trimming and J lost 0 bases, with 6 bases between them. Germline CDR1 MNHEY, CDR2 SMNVEV (reference sequence). The CDR3 DNA is TGTGCCAGCAGTTTATCAAGGGGCTCCTACGAGCAGTACTTC. It specifies CASSLSRGSYEQYF.

The CDR3 DNA follows: TGCGCCAGCAGCAAGGGACAGGGATATGAAAAACTGTTTTTT. Amino acid sequence: CASSKGQGYEKLFF. The chain links TRBV5-1 to TRBJ1-4; 9 bases fit TRBD1. V shed 4 bases, J shed 6 bases, and the junction held 4 bases outside the gene matches. The CDR3 runs 14 residues. Germline CDR1 reads SGHRS; CDR2 reads YFSETQ.

The chain combines TRBV5-4 with TRBJ2-6; D is unclear. The CDR3 totals 15 residues. Deletions cut 10 bases from V and 2 bases from J, with 16 bases between. Germline lookup yields CDR1 SGHNT and CDR2 YYREEE (reference sequence). Written as DNA, the CDR3 is TGTGCCTTAGTAGGGTCCTCCACTGGGGCCAACGTCCTGACTTTC. This codes for CALVGSSTGANVLTF.

This chain connects TRBV11-2 to TRBJ1-5; 7 positions match TRBD1. Per germline, CDR1 SGHAT and CDR2 FQNNGV. V was clipped by 7 bases and J by 10 bases; unmatched bases: 4. The CDR3 length is 11 residues. The CDR3 loop reads CASTQGEPQHF. In DNA, the CDR3 is TGTGCCAGCACCCAGGGGGAACCCCAGCATTTT. Variable domain in full (rest from reference TRBV11-2 and TRBJ1-5): EAGVAQSPRYKIIEKRQSVAFWCNPISGHATLYWYQQILGQGPKLLIQFQNNGVVDDSQLPKDRFSAERLKGVDSTLKIQPAKLEDSAVYLCASTQGEPQHFGDGTRLSIL.

Turning to this clone: This sample also contains other DNA sequences that code for the same CDR3. This chain links TRBV5-1 with TRBJ1-2, with 7 bases lining up with TRBD1. CDR1 is SGHRS and CDR2 is YFSETQ in the germline V gene. V shed 4 bases and J 5 bases; nucleotides not matched to a gene: 8. The CDR3 spans 14 residues. The CDR3 nucleotides read TGCGCCAGCAGCCCACGACAGGGTGGATATGGCTACACCTTC. This codes for CASSPRQGGYGYTF.

The rearrangement uses TRBV6-6 and TRBJ1-1; 8 bases agree with TRBD1. V dropped 7 bases and J dropped 9; count of bases not matched to a gene: 10. CDR3 length: 13 amino acids. Germline V gene lookup returns CDR1 MNHNY and CDR2 SVGAGI (reference sequence). The CDR3 sequence: CASIPRGRGKAFF. The CDR3 DNA is TGTGCCAGCATTCCCAGGGGGCGAGGGAAAGCTTTCTTT.

This clone has only one observation. This chain connects TRBV2 to TRBJ1-1, with 8 bases matching TRBD1. The CDR3 extends over 14 amino acids. V was clipped by 5 bases and J by 10 bases; unmatched bases: 12. Germline CDR1 reads SNHLY; CDR2 reads FYNNEI. The DNA of the CDR3 is TGTGCCAGCAGTCCGGACAGGGTGGAGGTCGCAGCTTTCTTT. It specifies CASSPDRVEVAAFF.

The V gene is TRBV28, the J gene TRBJ1-5; D perhaps matches TRBD1 (5 bases). The CDR3 consists of 15 residues. The germline V gene has CDR1 MDHEN and CDR2 SYDVKM. V was cut by 4 bases and J by 5 bases, with 15 bases left in between. CDR3 protein: CASSSGAGDYQPQHF. In DNA form, the CDR3 reads TGTGCCAGCAGTTCCGGGGCAGGTGATTATCAGCCCCAGCATTTT.

The genes are TRBV29-1 and TRBJ1-1; 7 bases match TRBD1. The CDR3 contains 15 residues. CDR1 SQVTM and CDR2 ANQGSEA come from the germline V gene. The J segment lost 0 bases and the V segment lost 6 bases, leaving 10 bases of the junction unmatched. The CDR3 sequence: CSVTDRRILNTEAFF. DNA for the CDR3: TGCAGCGTCACGGACAGGCGAATTCTGAACACTGAAGCTTTCTTT.

The chain has TRBV6-1 and TRBJ2-2; possible D gene TRBD2, 6 bases. The length of the CDR3 is 15 residues. Germline loops: CDR1 MNHNS, CDR2 SASEGT. V shed 2 bases and J shed 5 bases, with 12 bases lying between them. The CDR3 region has the DNA TGTGCCAGCAGTGAACAAGGAGGGCGGACCGGGGAGCTGTTTTTT. Translation: CASSEQGGRTGELFF.

The genes are TRBV7-2 and TRBJ2-1, with a weak D call TRBD2 (6 bases). The germline V gene encodes CDR1 SGHTA and CDR2 FQGNSA. Trimming removed 1 base from V and 4 bases from J, with 20 bases in between. The CDR3 covers 18 residues. CDR3 in amino acids: CASSLVGGSSRPYNEQFF. In nucleotides, the CDR3 is TGTGCCAGCAGCTTAGTAGGAGGGAGTAGCCGGCCATACAATGAGCAGTTCTTC.

The chain recombines TRBV28 with TRBJ1-1; D call uncertain. The germline V and J ends were trimmed by 2 bases and 10 bases, with 8 bases remaining between them. The germline V gene has CDR1 MDHEN and CDR2 SYDVKM. The CDR3 contains 11 residues. The CDR3: CASSLGRRAFF. For the CDR3, the DNA is TGTGCCAGCAGTTTAGGACGCCGAGCTTTCTTT.

The genes are TRBV7-2 and TRBJ2-2; the D gene is possibly TRBD2 (5 bases). Trimming shortened V by 5 bases and J by 9 bases, and 16 bases separated the two germline ends. CDR1 SGHTA and CDR2 FQGNSA come from the germline V gene. The CDR3 runs to 14 residues. CDR3 protein: CASSRNGLSRELFF. Written as DNA, the CDR3 is TGTGCCAGCAGCCGGAACGGACTGTCGCGGGAGCTGTTTTTT.

V gene TRBV28 combines with J gene TRBJ2-7, with D unclear. Germline CDR1 reads MDHEN; CDR2 reads SYDVKM. The CDR3 consists of 14 residues. V lost 6 bases and J lost 6, with 18 bases in between. The CDR3 protein is CASSRHPLLGEQYF. CDR3 sequence (DNA): TGTGCCAGCAGCCGACACCCTCTACTCGGCGAGCAGTACTTC.

The chain couples TRBV28 to TRBJ2-4; unclear D gene. The V gene lost 7 bases and the J gene lost 3 bases, with 16 bases spanning the gap. Germline CDR1 is MDHEN and CDR2 is SYDVKM. The CDR3 is made up of 15 amino acids. This CDR3 is CASTPLLGRKNIQYF. CDR3 bases: TGTGCCAGCACCCCCCTCCTAGGCCGCAAAAACATTCAGTACTTC. The full variable domain, its missing parts supplied by reference TRBV28 and TRBJ2-4, is DVKVTQSSRYLVKRTGEKVFLECVQDMDHENMFWYRQDPGLGLRLIYFSYDVKMKEKGDIPEGYSVSREKKERFSLILESASTNQTSMYLCASTPLLGRKNIQYFGAGTRLSVL.

The chain recombines TRBV28 with TRBJ1-3, with a possible D match to TRBD1 (6 bases). This CDR3 comprises 13 residues. Germline V lookup: CDR1 MDHEN, CDR2 SYDVKM. Trimming pared 6 bases from V and 6 bases from J, leaving 12 bases between. CDR3 DNA sequence: TGTGCCAGCAGCCAAGGGACATTAAACACCATATATTTT. Translation gives CASSQGTLNTIYF.

The chain joins TRBV5-4 to TRBJ2-5; TRBD1 agrees at 8 bases. CDR1 SGHNT and CDR2 YYREEE come from the germline V gene (reference sequence). The CDR3 contains 15 residues. Trimming cost V 4 bases and J 5 bases; bases outside gene matches: 10. The DNA for the CDR3 is TGTGCCAGCAGCACCACGACAGGGGATGGGGAGACCCAGTACTTC. Translation gives CASSTTTGDGETQYF.

CDR3 region: CASSLGSTSGSSDTQYF. The CDR3, as DNA: TGCGCCAGCAGCTTGGGTAGTACTAGCGGGAGTTCAGATACGCAGTATTTT. J is TRBJ2-3 and V is TRBV5-1, with 11 bases aligning to TRBD2. In germline, CDR1 is SGHRS, CDR2 YFSETQ. The CDR3 has 17 residues. V dropped 0 bases and J dropped 4; count of bases not matched to a gene: 7.

This chain uses TRBV14 with TRBJ2-7; D possibly corresponds to TRBD2 (5 bases). The V end lost 4 bases, the J end lost 3 bases, and 22 bases lay between the germline ends. Germline loops: CDR1 SGHDN, CDR2 FVKESK. This CDR3 is 17 amino acids long. As DNA, the CDR3 is TGTGCCAGCAGCCCTCGGTCCCCCGGGGTTTCCTACTACGAGCAGTACTTC. The encoded protein is CASSPRSPGVSYYEQYF.

The table lists this clone with a few counts. The chain couples TRBV5-6 to TRBJ1-1; 9 nucleotides agree with TRBD1. Germline-derived CDR1 and CDR2 are SGHDT and YYEEEE. V lost 1 base to trimming and J lost 6 bases; unmatched junction nucleotides: 16. This CDR3 comprises 18 residues. The CDR3 protein is CASSLRYGIWDRDPEAFF. CDR3 DNA sequence: TGTGCCAGCAGCTTGCGATACGGAATATGGGACAGGGACCCTGAAGCTTTCTTT. The whole variable domain, filled in from reference TRBV5-6 and TRBJ1-1, reads DAGVTQSPTHLIKTRGQQVTLRCSPKSGHDTVSWYQQALGQGPQFIFQYYEEEERQRGNFPDRFSGHQFPNYSSELNVNALLLGDSALYLCASSLRYGIWDRDPEAFFGQGTRLTVV.

The rearrangement joins TRBV11-3 to TRBJ2-2, with D tentatively TRBD1 (6 bases). CDR1 SGHNT and CDR2 YENEEA come from the germline V gene. V was clipped by 4 bases and J by 5 bases, with 14 bases between them. CDR3 size: 15 residues. The CDR3 region has the DNA TGTGCCAGCAGCTCTCCGGACAGAACAACCGGGGAGCTGTTTTTT. Translation: CASSSPDRTTGELFF.

Details on this clone: The likely explanation is a read error, given a far larger clone one base away. V usage is TRBV5-4 and J usage is TRBJ1-2; 10 positions match TRBD1. The trim removed 3 bases at V and 2 bases at J, leaving 1 base unmatched. CDR3 length equals 14 residues. Germline CDR1 SGHNT, CDR2 YYREEE (reference sequence). As DNA, the CDR3 is TGTGCCAGCAGCTGGGACAGGGGCAACTATGGCTACACCTTC. It encodes CASSWDRGNYGYTF.